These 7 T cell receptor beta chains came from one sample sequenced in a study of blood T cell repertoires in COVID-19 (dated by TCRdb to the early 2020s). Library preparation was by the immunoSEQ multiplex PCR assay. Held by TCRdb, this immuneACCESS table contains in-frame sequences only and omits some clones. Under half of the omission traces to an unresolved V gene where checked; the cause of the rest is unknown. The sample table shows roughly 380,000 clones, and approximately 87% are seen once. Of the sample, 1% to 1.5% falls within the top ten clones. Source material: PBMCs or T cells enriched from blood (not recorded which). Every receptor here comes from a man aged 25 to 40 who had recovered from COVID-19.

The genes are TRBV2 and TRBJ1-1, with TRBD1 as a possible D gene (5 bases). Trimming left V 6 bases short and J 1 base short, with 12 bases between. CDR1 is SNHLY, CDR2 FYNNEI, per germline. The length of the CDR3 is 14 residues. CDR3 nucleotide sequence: TGTGCCAGCAGGACCCACCAGGGGAACACTGAAGCTTTCTTT. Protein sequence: CASRTHQGNTEAFF.

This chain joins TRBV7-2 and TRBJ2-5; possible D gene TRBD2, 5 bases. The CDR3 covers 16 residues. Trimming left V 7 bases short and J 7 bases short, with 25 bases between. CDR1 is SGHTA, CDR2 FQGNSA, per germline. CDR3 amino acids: CASKLGPGSQEGTQYF. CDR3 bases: TGTGCCAGCAAACTAGGGCCCGGCAGCCAAGAGGGGACCCAGTACTTC. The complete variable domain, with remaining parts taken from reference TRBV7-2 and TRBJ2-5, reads GAGVSQSPSNKVTEKGKDVELRCDPISGHTALYWYRQSLGQGLEFLIYFQGNSAPDKSGLPSDRFSAERTGGSVSTLTIQRTQQEDSAVYLCASKLGPGSQEGTQYFGPGTRLLVL.

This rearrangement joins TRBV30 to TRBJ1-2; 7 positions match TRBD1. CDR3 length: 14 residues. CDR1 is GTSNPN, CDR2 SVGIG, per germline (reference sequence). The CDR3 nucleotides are TGTTCCGGCCGGTCCAGGACAGGCAACTATGGCTACACCTTC. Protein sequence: CSGRSRTGNYGYTF.

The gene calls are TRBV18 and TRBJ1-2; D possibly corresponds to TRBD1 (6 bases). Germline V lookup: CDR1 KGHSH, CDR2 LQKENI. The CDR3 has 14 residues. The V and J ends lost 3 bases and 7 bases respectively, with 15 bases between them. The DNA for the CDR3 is TGTGCCAGCTCACCCAGGGGCGAGTGGGGTGGCTACACCTTC. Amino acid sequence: CASSPRGEWGGYTF.

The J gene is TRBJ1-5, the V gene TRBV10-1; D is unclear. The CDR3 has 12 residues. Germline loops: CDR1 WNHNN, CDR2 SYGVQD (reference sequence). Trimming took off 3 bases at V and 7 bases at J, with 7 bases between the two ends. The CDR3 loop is CASSDTAQPQHF. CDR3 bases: TGCGCCAGCAGTGACACCGCGCAGCCCCAGCATTTT.

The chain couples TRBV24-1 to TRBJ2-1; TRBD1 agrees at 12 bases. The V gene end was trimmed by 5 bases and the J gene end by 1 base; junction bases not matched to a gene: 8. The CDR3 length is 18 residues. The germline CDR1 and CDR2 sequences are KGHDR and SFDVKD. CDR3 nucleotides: TGTGCCACCAGTGGTCCGGGACAGGGGGCAGGGTCCTACAATGAGCAGTTCTTC. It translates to CATSGPGQGAGSYNEQFF.

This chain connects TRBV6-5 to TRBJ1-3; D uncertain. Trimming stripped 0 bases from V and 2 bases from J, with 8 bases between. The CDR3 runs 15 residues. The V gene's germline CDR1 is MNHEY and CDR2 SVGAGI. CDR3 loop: CASSYSGKAGNTIYF. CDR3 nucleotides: TGTGCCAGCAGTTACTCCGGGAAGGCTGGAAACACCATATATTTT.